The 5 T cell receptor beta chains listed next were all sequenced from one sample in a study of cytomegalovirus exposure and HLA in healthy donors (dated by TCRdb to 2015 to 2018). Libraries were prepared through the immunoSEQ multiplex PCR assay. A mixture of 60 forward primers for TCR Vbeta segments and 13 reverse primers for TCR Jbeta segments was used in the multiplex PCR. The immuneACCESS repertoire file appears here via TCRdb, limited to in-frame rearrangements. These files lack a portion of the clones; in checked studies, under half of the deficit traces to unresolved V genes, and the cause of the others is not known. In this sample the table shows approximately 180,000 clones, 80% to 85% of which occur a single time. The top ten clonotypes cover about 1.7% of the sample. The sequenced sample consisted of PBMCs. Receptors originate from a woman younger than 30 in good health and CMV-seronegative.

This clone has more than one count but fewer than ten. This chain uses TRBV6-5 with TRBJ1-1; D is ambiguous. This CDR3 spans 14 amino acids. Germline CDR1 is MNHEY and CDR2 is SVGAGI. Trimming stripped 3 bases from V and 1 base from J, with 9 bases between. The CDR3 loop is CASSYRGPNTEAFF. The CDR3 DNA reads as TGTGCCAGCAGTTATAGAGGGCCGAACACTGAAGCTTTCTTT.

This clone was detected only once. Other DNA sequences in the sample encode the same CDR3. CDR3 sequence: CASSLGQLNTEAFF. The CDR3 coding sequence is TGTGCCAGCAGCTTAGGGCAGTTGAACACTGAAGCTTTCTTT. The chain links TRBV11-3 to TRBJ1-1; D unresolved. The CDR3 has 14 amino acids. CDR1 SGHNT and CDR2 YENEEA come from the germline V gene. V was clipped by 1 base and J by 0 bases, with 6 bases between them.

The rearrangement uses TRBV29-1 and TRBJ2-5, with TRBD2 matching 7 bases. Germline CDR1 reads SQVTM; CDR2 reads ANQGSEA. The V segment lost 8 bases and the J segment 3 bases; nucleotides outside the gene matches: 9. The CDR3 consists of 13 residues. CDR3 in amino acids: CSTRLSGKETQYF. The CDR3 DNA reads TGCAGCACTCGGCTAAGCGGGAAAGAGACCCAGTACTTC.

The chain employs TRBV6-1 and TRBJ2-6; D remains ambiguous. This CDR3 has 14 amino acids. The germline V gene has CDR1 MNHNS and CDR2 SASEGT. V dropped 7 bases and J dropped 1 base, with 8 bases sitting between them. Here the CDR3 reads CASNKLSGANVLTF. The CDR3 DNA is TGTGCCAGCAATAAACTATCTGGGGCCAACGTCCTGACTTTC.

The rearrangement links TRBV7-9 to TRBJ2-7; a possible D gene is TRBD1 (6 bases). V lost 5 bases and J 2 bases, leaving 19 bases between the germline ends. Germline loops: CDR1 SEHNR, CDR2 FQNEAQ (reference sequence). There are 16 residues in the CDR3. The CDR3 DNA is TGTGCCAGCAGCCAGCATACAGGGTACCCTGCCTACGAGCAGTACTTC. Amino acids: CASSQHTGYPAYEQYF.